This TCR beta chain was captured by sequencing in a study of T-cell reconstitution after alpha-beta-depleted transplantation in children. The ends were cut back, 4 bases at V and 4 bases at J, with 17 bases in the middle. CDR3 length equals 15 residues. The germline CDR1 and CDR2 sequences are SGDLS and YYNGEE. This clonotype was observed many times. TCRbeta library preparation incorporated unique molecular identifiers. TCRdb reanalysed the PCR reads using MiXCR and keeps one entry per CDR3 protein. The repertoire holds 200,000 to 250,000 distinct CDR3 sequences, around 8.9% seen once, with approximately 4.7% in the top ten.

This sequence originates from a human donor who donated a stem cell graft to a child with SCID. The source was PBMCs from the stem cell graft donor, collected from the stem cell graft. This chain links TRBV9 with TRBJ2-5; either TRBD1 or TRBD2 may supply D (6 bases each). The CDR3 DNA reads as TGTGCCAGCAGCTTGGGGGGCCGAATAGTAGAGACCCAGTACTTC. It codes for CASSLGGRIVETQYF. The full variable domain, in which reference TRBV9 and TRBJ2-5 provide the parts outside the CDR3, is DSGVTQTPKHLITATGQRVTLRCSPRSGDLSVYWYQQSLDQGLQFLIQYYNGEERAKGNILERFSAQQFPDLHSELNLSSLELGDSALYFCASSLGGRIVETQYFGPGTRLLVL.